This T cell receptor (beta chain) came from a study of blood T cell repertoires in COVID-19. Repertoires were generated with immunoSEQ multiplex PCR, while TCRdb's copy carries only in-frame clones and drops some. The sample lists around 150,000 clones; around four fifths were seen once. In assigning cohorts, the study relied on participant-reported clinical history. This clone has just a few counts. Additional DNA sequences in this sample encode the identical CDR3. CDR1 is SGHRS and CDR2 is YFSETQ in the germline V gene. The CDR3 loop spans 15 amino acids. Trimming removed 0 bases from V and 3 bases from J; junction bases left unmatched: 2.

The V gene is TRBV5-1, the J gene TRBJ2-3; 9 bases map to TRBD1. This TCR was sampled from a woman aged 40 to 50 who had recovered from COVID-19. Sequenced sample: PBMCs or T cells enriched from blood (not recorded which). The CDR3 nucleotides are TGCGCCAGCAGCTTGGAGGGACAGGGAACAGATACGCAGTATTTT. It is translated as CASSLEGQGTDTQYF.